Only a few counts were recorded for the clone carrying this T cell receptor (beta chain). Its target is not known. This sample is drawn from a study of T cells after yellow fever vaccination. Generation of TCR cDNA used 5'RACE template switching (which added a universal primer site and UMIs). TCRdb itself ran the 5' RACE reads through MiXCR, one entry per CDR3 protein. The sample includes 300,000 to 350,000 distinct CDR3 sequences, about 4% of them seen just once. Study-wide results and caveats: Contaminants from the bulk population, in the form of abundant clonotypes, could be found in FACS-sorted repertoires. Reappearing after the booster were most of the clones from primary vaccination (less than 97% CD4, about 88% CD8).

Germline V gene sequence: CDR1 DFQATT, CDR2 SNEGSKA (reference sequence). The CDR3 loop spans 16 amino acids. V lost 2 bases to trimming and J lost 3 bases, with 18 bases between them. The receptor was derived from a man between 18 and 29 years old who received the YFV17D yellow fever vaccine. The genes are TRBV20-1 and TRBJ2-3; D gene ambiguous. The source material was PBMCs, sampled 5 days after the yellow fever booster vaccination. The CDR3 bases are TGCAGTGCTAGACCCCCCCTCACCCAAGGAACAGATACGCAGTATTTT. It encodes CSARPPLTQGTDTQYF.